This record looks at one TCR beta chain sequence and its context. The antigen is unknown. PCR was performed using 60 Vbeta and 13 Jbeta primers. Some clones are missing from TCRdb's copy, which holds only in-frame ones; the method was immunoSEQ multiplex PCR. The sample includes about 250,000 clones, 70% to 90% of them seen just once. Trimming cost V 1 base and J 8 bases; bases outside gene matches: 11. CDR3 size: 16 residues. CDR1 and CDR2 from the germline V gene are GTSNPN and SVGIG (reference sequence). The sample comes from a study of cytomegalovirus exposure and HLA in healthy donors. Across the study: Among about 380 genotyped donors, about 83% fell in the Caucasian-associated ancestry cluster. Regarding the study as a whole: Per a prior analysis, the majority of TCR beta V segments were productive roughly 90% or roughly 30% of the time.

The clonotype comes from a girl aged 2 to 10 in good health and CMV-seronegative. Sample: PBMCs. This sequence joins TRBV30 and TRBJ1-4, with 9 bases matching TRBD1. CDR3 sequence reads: CAWSDGRQGVGEKLFF. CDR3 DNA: TGTGCCTGGAGTGACGGACGACAGGGGGTAGGCGAAAAACTGTTTTTT. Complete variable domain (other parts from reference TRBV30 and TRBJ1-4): SQTIHQWPATLVQPVGSPLSLECTVEGTSNPNLYWYRQAAGRGLQLLFYSVGIGQISSEVPQNLSASRPQDRQFILSSKKLLLSDSGFYLCAWSDGRQGVGEKLFFGSGTQLSVL.